Listed below are T cell receptor beta chains from one sample, sequenced in a study of T cells in Graves' hyperthyroidism and ophthalmopathy. TCRdb processed the multiplex PCR reads anew with MiXCR; each CDR3 protein has one entry. The data hold 350,000 or so distinct CDR3 sequences, with around 20% observed a single time. Input material: blood. The receptors were sampled from a woman in her forties or fifties with Graves' hyperthyroidism. Each CDR3 is given without its conserved first and last residue.

v_gene: TRBV29-1
j_gene: TRBJ2-1
CDR3aa: SVGGQPGVNKHF

v_gene: TRBV18
j_gene: TRBJ2-5
CDR3aa: ASSPVGETQY

v_gene: TRBV10-3
j_gene: TRBJ1-6
CDR3aa: AISSTGQHNSPLH

v_gene: TRBV30
j_gene: TRBJ2-1
CDR3aa: AWNVLGGEQF

v_gene: TRBV6-1
j_gene: TRBJ1-2
CDR3aa: ASSEARGYT

v_gene: TRBV11-2
j_gene: TRBJ2-2
CDR3aa: ASSLGIGSTGELF

v_gene: TRBV18
j_gene: TRBJ2-4
CDR3aa: ASSPRTNIQY

v_gene: TRBV5-1
j_gene: TRBJ2-7
CDR3aa: ASSFRDRGYEQY

v_gene: TRBV24-1
j_gene: TRBJ2-3
CDR3aa: ATSDLGSGITDTQY

v_gene: TRBV7-8
j_gene: TRBJ1-4
CDR3aa: ASSLGGYGHATNEKLF

v_gene: TRBV12-3/TRBV12-4
j_gene: TRBJ2-7
CDR3aa: ASSPISGTYEQY

v_gene: TRBV27
j_gene: TRBJ2-7
CDR3aa: ASSTTASGTGAHEQY

v_gene: TRBV10-3
j_gene: TRBJ2-7
CDR3aa: AIRGQTYEQY

v_gene: TRBV3-1
j_gene: TRBJ1-2
CDR3aa: ASSQAGGGYDYT

v_gene: TRBV3-1
j_gene: TRBJ2-4
CDR3aa: ASSQDRSAPSIQY

v_gene: TRBV12-3/TRBV12-4
j_gene: TRBJ1-1
CDR3aa: ASSLNRGLVTEAF

v_gene: TRBV5-4
j_gene: TRBJ1-2
CDR3aa: ASSWDNTNYGYT

v_gene: TRBV6-1
j_gene: TRBJ1-3
CDR3aa: ASSRPGQGKKTIY

v_gene: TRBV3-1
j_gene: TRBJ1-3
CDR3aa: ASSRPGSGNTIY

v_gene: TRBV30
j_gene: TRBJ1-2
CDR3aa: AWRGAPAGYT

v_gene: TRBV4-1
j_gene: TRBJ1-6
CDR3aa: ASSLGGYNSPLH

v_gene: TRBV28
j_gene: TRBJ2-2
CDR3aa: ASSLGLAGPTGELF

v_gene: TRBV5-1
j_gene: TRBJ2-5
CDR3aa: ASRDGAAPQETQY

v_gene: TRBV3-1
j_gene: TRBJ2-1
CDR3aa: ASSSVVDEQF

v_gene: TRBV7-2
j_gene: TRBJ2-3
CDR3aa: ASSLDDRGTDTQY

v_gene: TRBV6-1
j_gene: TRBJ1-1
CDR3aa: ASSELRVAEAF